The entry below describes one T cell receptor (beta chain). This sample was taken from a study of CD8+ T cells in alopecia areata. It was from alopecia areata patients that lesional scalp punch biopsies and peripheral blood were collected. Following extraction, RNA underwent reverse transcription to cDNA, which served as the sequencing template. Some clones are missing from TCRdb's copy, which holds only in-frame ones; the method was immunoSEQ multiplex PCR. The data show 150,000 or so clones, 85% to 90% seen once. Germline V lookup: CDR1 SGDLS, CDR2 YYNGEE. V shed 0 bases and J shed 4 bases, with 12 bases lying between them. The CDR3 spans 15 residues.

The chain uses TRBV9 and TRBJ2-3, with D unclear. The sequence was obtained from a human donor with alopecia areata. This specimen consisted of CD8+ T cells sorted from blood, obtained at week 0. Here the CDR3 DNA reads TGTGCCAGCAGCGTAGGGGTTCAGGTCGCAGATACGCAGTATTTT. Amino acids: CASSVGVQVADTQYF.